Included here is one TCR beta chain sequence, with context. This clonotype was found a few times. The target of this receptor is not known. No base qualities exist here, and no much larger clone lies one base off it. The roughly 42 donors, aged roughly 6 to 90 years, were systemically healthy Caucasian individuals from Russia. About 10 milliliters of peripheral blood were drawn from each donor into EDTA-treated Vacutainer tubes. Ficoll-Paque density-gradient centrifugation was used to isolate PBMCs, with at least 7 million obtained per sample. Total RNA was extracted from PBMCs with Trizol reagent, with at least 5 micrograms obtained per sample. For every donor, an aliquot of PBMCs went through flow cytometry to measure the percentages of naive CD45RAhigh/CD27high T cells. This record comes from a study of blood T cells in healthy people across ages (dated by TCRdb to 2014 to 2015). Regarding the complete study: Template switching captured roughly one uniquely barcoded TCR beta cDNA molecule per two T cells in model experiments. Age-related changes in TCR beta repertoire diversity were measured in the study by deep sequencing normalized with unique cDNA molecular identifiers. Four age groups were formed from the donors: young (average roughly 16 years), middle-aged (approximately 40), aged (under 70) and long-lived (less than 85). For two donors (one aged 18 to 30 and one aged 80 or older), the study analyzed two additional independent replicas of 1 million unique cDNA reads from the same blood draw. What the work shows at the level of the full study, not this receptor alone: Compared with the aged group, the long-lived group had more naive CD4+ T cells, fewer expanded clones and increased TCR diversity, a pattern suggesting age selection. Estimates of total diversity from one million sequenced T cells were regarded as lower bounds and underestimates. Observed TCR beta diversity correlated strongly with the percentage of naive T cells measured by flow cytometry. Conclusive comparison of naive and antigen-experienced compartments was prevented by the profiling of bulk unsorted PBMCs. Donor CMV infection status was unknown, potentially confounding age-related changes in expanded clonotypes. As age increased, observed TCR beta diversity per million T cells dropped in a roughly linear way, and a significant reduction was already evident by age 40.

The protocol used for the library was 5' RACE. Sequencing instrument: Illumina HiSeq 2500. A second about 6 to 11 cycle PCR used a sample-barcoded 5' primer and a J-beta primer mix. A unique molecular identifier was introduced onto each TCR beta cDNA molecule by a template-switch 5' adaptor carrying 12 random nucleotides. Each sample yielded at least 3 million CDR3-containing paired-end reads. The Mint cDNA synthesis kit, primed by a TRBC-specific oligonucleotide, was used to synthesize first-strand cDNA from all RNA. Following uracil-DNA glycosylase treatment, a first 18-cycle PCR with universal primers M1SS and BC2_uni_R was performed on all cDNA. The source study handled its data this way. For normalization, 1 million high-quality reads, each with a distinct molecular identifier, were randomly selected from each sample. Reads with shared molecular identifiers were discarded instead of being binned into consensus sequences. MiTCR, run with a Q25 quality threshold and the strictest error-elimination algorithm, handled CDR3 identification, clonotype clustering and error correction. Lower-bound total TCR beta diversity was estimated with a nonparametric unseen species model using Euler transformation. TCRdb trimmed the raw reads at Q25, called clones with MiXCR and kept productive beta chains. Records with the same CDR3 protein are collapsed into one entry carrying the most frequent genes and DNA. These V and J calls are TCRdb output, not the study's own analysis. The sample yields roughly 1,100,000 distinct CDR3 sequences; 20% to 25% were counted once. Together, the top ten hold about 0.69% of the sample.

Trimming costs V 2 bases and J 2 bases, and their ends lie 4 bases apart. CDR3 length: 13 amino acids, cysteine to phenylalanine. Only CDR3 DNA remains: 39 bases, in frame from the first base. Looking up the germline V gene yields CDR1 SGHDT and CDR2 YYEEEE. The sample also formed part of further work on T cells of mothers and their children. The second investigation adds: Nine systemically healthy Caucasian individuals, comprising three mothers and their six children, were included as donors. cDNA synthesis used all of the extracted RNA, with approximately 1.4 ug of RNA in each 15 ul reaction. In the second PCR, the M1S primer introduced both the sample barcodes and 2-4 random nucleotides. Over 8 million TCR beta CDR3 reads came from each mother, compared with some 3.1 million reads from each child. In both related and unrelated pairs, thymic selection shapes the output of TCR recombination in a similar way, with inherited differences having only a minor effect. Normalized repertoire overlap in related mother-child pairs was always slightly higher than in unrelated mother-child pairs, but the difference was never significant. With a sensitivity of approximately 100 clones per million clonotypes, no persistent microchimeric T cell clones were detected. Deep NGS was used in the study to compare the TCR beta repertoires of mothers and children and to look for features that separate related mother-child pairs from unrelated individuals. The mean age was about 38 +/- 4 years for the mothers and approximately 11 +/- 4 years for the children. Libraries were sequenced on Illumina HiSeq 2000 with 100+100 nt paired-end reads after adapter ligation with NEBNext reagents. To prevent cross-contamination, the mother and child libraries were prepared a month apart and were sequenced in separate runs. Between about 500,000 and 2,100,000 distinct TCR beta clonotypes were identified per donor. Naive TCR beta clonotypes were estimated from low-frequency clonotypes matched to each donor's FACS-determined naive share, without sorting.

Input material: blood. The sequence was collected from a girl aged 2-10 years in good health. The sequence links TRBV5-6 to TRBJ1-4; the D gene is not confidently resolved. In nucleotide form, the sequence is TGTGCCAGCAGCTTTGAGACTAATGAAAAACTGTTTTTT. It codes for CASSFETNEKLFF.